The T cell receptor beta chain described here comes from a study of graft-versus-host responses after intestinal transplantation. Study-wide background: All of the recipients had induction that used anti-thymocyte globulin, then tacrolimus and steroids for around three years. Broader study findings: Ileal or blood samples showed some GvH clones first, and such clones were also found in recipient marrow.

The CDR3 sequence is 17 residues long. Data came from immunoSEQ multiplex PCR; TCRdb stores just in-frame clones and leaves some out. This table holds fewer than 95,000 clones, about 94% found once. This clone appeared a few times. Its specificity is not known. Source: unstimulated CD4+ T cells sorted from spleen or lymph node cells, taken before transplant. The chain uses TRBV21-1 and TRBJ1-3. TRBV21-1 is given as a pseudogene. This clonotype originated in a human donor who was the organ donor for an intestinal transplant. CDR3 sequence (DNA): TGTGCCAGCAGTTCAATGGTGCTACAACACGCACGAAACACCATATATTTT. Encoded protein: CASSSMVLQHARNTIYF.